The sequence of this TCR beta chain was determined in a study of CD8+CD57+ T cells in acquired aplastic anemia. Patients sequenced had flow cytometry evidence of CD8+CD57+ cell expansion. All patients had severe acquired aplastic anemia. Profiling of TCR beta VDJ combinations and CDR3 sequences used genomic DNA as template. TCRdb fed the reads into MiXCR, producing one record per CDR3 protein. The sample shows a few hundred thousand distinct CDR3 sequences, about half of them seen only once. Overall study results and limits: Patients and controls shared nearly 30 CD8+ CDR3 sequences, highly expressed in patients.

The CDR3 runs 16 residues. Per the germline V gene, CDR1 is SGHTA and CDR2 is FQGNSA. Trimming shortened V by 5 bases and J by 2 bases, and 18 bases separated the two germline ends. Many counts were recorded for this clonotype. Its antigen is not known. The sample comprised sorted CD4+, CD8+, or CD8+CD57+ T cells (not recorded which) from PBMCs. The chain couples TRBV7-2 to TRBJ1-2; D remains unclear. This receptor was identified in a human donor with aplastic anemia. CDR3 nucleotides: TGTGCCAGCAGCCGCGATGCGGGAAACCGGAACTATGGCTACACCTTC. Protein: CASSRDAGNRNYGYTF.